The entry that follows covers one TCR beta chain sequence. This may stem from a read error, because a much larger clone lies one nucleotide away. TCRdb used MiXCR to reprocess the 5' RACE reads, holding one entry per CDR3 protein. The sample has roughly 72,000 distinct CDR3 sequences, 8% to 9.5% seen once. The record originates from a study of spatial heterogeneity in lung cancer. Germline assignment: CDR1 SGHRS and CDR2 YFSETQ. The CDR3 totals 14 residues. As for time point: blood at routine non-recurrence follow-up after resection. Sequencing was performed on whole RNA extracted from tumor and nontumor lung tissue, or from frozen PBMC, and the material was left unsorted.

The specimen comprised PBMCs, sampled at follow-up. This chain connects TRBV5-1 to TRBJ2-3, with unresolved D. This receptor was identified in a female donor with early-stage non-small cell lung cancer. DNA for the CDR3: TGCACCAGCAGCTACAGAAATCCCACAGATACGCAGTATTTT. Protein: CTSSYRNPTDTQYF.